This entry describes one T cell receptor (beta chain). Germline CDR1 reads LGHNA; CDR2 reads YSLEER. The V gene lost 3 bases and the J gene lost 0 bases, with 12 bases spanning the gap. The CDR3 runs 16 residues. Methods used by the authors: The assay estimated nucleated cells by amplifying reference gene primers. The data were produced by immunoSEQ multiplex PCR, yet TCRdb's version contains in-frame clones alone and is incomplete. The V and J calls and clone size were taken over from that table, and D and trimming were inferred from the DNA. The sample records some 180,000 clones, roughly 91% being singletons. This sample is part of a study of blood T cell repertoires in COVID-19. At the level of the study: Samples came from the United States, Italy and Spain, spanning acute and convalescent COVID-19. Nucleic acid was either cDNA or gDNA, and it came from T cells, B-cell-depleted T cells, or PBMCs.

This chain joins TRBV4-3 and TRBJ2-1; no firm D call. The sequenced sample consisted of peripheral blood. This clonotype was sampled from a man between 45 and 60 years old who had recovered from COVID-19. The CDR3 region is CASSHESFSSYNEQFF. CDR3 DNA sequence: TGCGCCAGCAGCCACGAAAGTTTTAGCTCCTACAATGAGCAGTTCTTC.